These 28 T cell receptor beta chains were all obtained from the same sample, sequenced in a study of neurological immune-mediated disorders. TCRdb redid the calling of the 5' RACE reads with MiXCR, one entry per CDR3 protein. The sample has approximately 31,000 distinct CDR3 sequences; approximately 4.3% are singletons. The sequenced sample consisted of PBMCs. These receptors originate from a man between 18 and 35 years old in good health.

This clonotype has at least ten counts. CDR3 loop: CASSEESTDQPQHF. The DNA of the CDR3 is TGTGCCAGCAGTGAAGAGTCGACAGATCAGCCCCAGCATTTT. This chain joins TRBV6-1 and TRBJ1-5; D is perhaps TRBD1 (5 bases). CDR1 MNHNS and CDR2 SASEGT come from the germline V gene. The CDR3 length is 14 residues. V lost 1 base to trimming and J lost 5 bases, with 9 bases between them.

The sample holds many counts of this clonotype. V and J are TRBV10-3 and TRBJ1-5; D gene unclear. This CDR3 comprises 14 residues. Germline V gene sequence: CDR1 ENHRY, CDR2 SYGVKD. Trimming removed 6 bases at V and 1 base at J, with 10 bases between. CDR3 nucleotide sequence: TGTGCCATCAGACCGGACCAGAGCAATCAGCCCCAGCATTTT. Amino acid sequence: CAIRPDQSNQPQHF.

The table lists this clonotype with many counts. The rearrangement joins TRBV2 to TRBJ1-2; D is unclear. V lost 8 bases, J lost 0 bases, and 10 bases lay in between. The CDR3 spans 13 residues. Per the germline V gene, CDR1 is SNHLY and CDR2 is FYNNEI. CDR3: CASEADSNYGYTF. CDR3 coding DNA: TGTGCCAGCGAGGCCGATTCTAACTATGGCTACACCTTC.

This clonotype has at least ten counts. This chain's CDR3 is CASSSGENTEAFF. As DNA, the CDR3 is TGTGCCAGCAGCTCGGGGGAGAACACTGAAGCTTTCTTT. This chain links TRBV7-3 with TRBJ1-1; TRBD1 is a possible D gene (5 bases). The V end was cut by 4 bases, the J end by 1 base, with 7 bases between. The CDR3 extends over 13 amino acids. Germline V gene lookup returns CDR1 SGHTA and CDR2 FQGTGA.

Sample share makes this clonotype medium-sized. This rearrangement joins TRBV5-6 to TRBJ2-3, with D hard to call. Trimming stripped 0 bases from V and 5 bases from J, with 4 bases between. The CDR3 is made up of 12 amino acids. Germline V gene lookup returns CDR1 SGHDT and CDR2 YYEEEE. The CDR3 is CASSLDLDTQYF. CDR3 bases: TGTGCCAGCAGCTTGGACTTAGATACGCAGTATTTT.

This clonotype was seen at least ten times. J is TRBJ2-7 and V is TRBV20-1, with TRBD1 identical over 9 bases. The V gene end was trimmed by 3 bases and the J gene end by 4 bases; junction bases not matched to a gene: 4. Germline loops: CDR1 DFQATT, CDR2 SNEGSKA (reference sequence). The CDR3 spans 13 residues. CDR3 residues: CSARKQGAYEQYF. DNA of the CDR3: TGCAGTGCTAGGAAACAGGGGGCGTACGAGCAGTACTTC.

This clonotype occurred many times. This chain joins TRBV20-1 and TRBJ1-1, with a weak D call TRBD1 (5 bases). The CDR3 is 15 residues long. CDR1 and CDR2 from the germline V gene are DFQATT and SNEGSKA (reference sequence). V lost 3 bases, J lost 1 base, and 15 bases lay in between. CDR3 in amino acids: CSASALAGGNTEAFF. The CDR3 DNA is TGCAGTGCTAGTGCTCTAGCGGGGGGGAACACTGAAGCTTTCTTT.

This clonotype was seen at least ten times. The CDR3 spells CASSESGPSGYEQYF. DNA for the CDR3: TGTGCCAGCAGTGAATCTGGGCCATCGGGATACGAGCAGTACTTC. The chain carries TRBV25-1 and TRBJ2-7; D is perhaps TRBD2 (5 bases). The germline V and J ends were trimmed by 1 base and 4 bases, with 14 bases remaining between them. The germline gives CDR1 MGHDK, CDR2 SYGVNS. This CDR3 contains 15 residues.

In its sample, this clonotype was seen many times. The rearrangement uses TRBV20-1 and TRBJ2-1, with D perhaps matching TRBD1 (5 bases). V lost 7 bases, J lost 0 bases, and 13 bases lay in between. The CDR3 runs to 14 residues. The germline CDR1 and CDR2 sequences are DFQATT and SNEGSKA (reference sequence). The CDR3, as DNA: TGCAGTGTTGTGGGGCCTAGCTCCTACAATGAGCAGTTCTTC. Translation gives CSVVGPSSYNEQFF.

The chain has TRBV18 and TRBJ1-5; tentative D call: TRBD1 (6 bases). The length of the CDR3 is 15 residues. Germline CDR1 is KGHSH and CDR2 is LQKENI. Trimming removed 1 base at V and 3 bases at J, with 10 bases between. The CDR3 nucleotides are TGTGCCAGCTCACCACAACAGGGTAACAATCAGCCCCAGCATTTT. The encoded protein is CASSPQQGNNQPQHF. The complete variable domain, with remaining parts taken from reference TRBV18 and TRBJ1-5, reads NAGVMQNPRHLVRRRGQEARLRCSPMKGHSHVYWYRQLPEEGLKFMVYLQKENIIDESGMPKERFSAEFPKEGPSILRIQQVVRGDSAAYFCASSPQQGNNQPQHFGDGTRLSIL.

This clonotype was seen ten or more times. The chain links TRBV18 to TRBJ2-5, with 7 bases lining up with TRBD2. With V trimmed by 5 bases and J by 1 base, 7 bases remained unmatched. CDR1 is KGHSH and CDR2 is LQKENI in the germline V gene. CDR3 length equals 15 residues. The CDR3 DNA is TGTGCCAGCTCAGCCAATAGCGGGCGCCAAGAGACCCAGTACTTC. Protein: CASSANSGRQETQYF.

This chain links TRBV6-5 with TRBJ2-3; 7 bases match TRBD2. The CDR3 loop spans 16 amino acids. Germline V gene data show CDR1 as MNHEY and CDR2 as SVGAGI. V shed 0 bases and J 7 bases; nucleotides not matched to a gene: 10. The CDR3 region is CASSYSQGGFLNTQYF. In nucleotides, the CDR3 is TGTGCCAGCAGTTACTCGCAGGGAGGGTTCCTAAATACGCAGTATTTT.

At least ten counts were recorded for this clonotype. This chain uses TRBV5-1 with TRBJ2-5; possibly TRBD2 for D (6 bases). Germline CDR1 and CDR2: SGHRS and YFSETQ. V was trimmed by 0 bases and J by 4 bases, leaving 10 bases between them. This CDR3 has 14 amino acids. CDR3 in amino acids: CASSLDGGGETQYF. In nucleotides, the CDR3 is TGCGCCAGCAGCTTGGATGGGGGAGGAGAGACCCAGTACTTC. Drawing the rest from reference TRBV5-1 and TRBJ2-5, the complete variable domain is KAGVTQTPRYLIKTRGQQVTLSCSPISGHRSVSWYQQTPGQGLQFLFEYFSETQRNKGNFPGRFSGRQFSNSRSEMNVSTLELGDSALYLCASSLDGGGETQYFGPGTRLLVL.

This clonotype has ten or more counts. The gene calls are TRBV6-1 and TRBJ1-1; no clear D gene. V was pared by 7 bases and J by 1 base, with 10 bases between. This CDR3 spans 13 amino acids. Germline V gene lookup returns CDR1 MNHNS and CDR2 SASEGT. CDR3: CASTLDGNTEAFF. CDR3 in DNA: TGTGCCAGCACTTTGGACGGGAACACTGAAGCTTTCTTT.

This clonotype was found many times. The chain links TRBV24-1 to TRBJ1-1; D ambiguous. The CDR3 is 13 residues long. With 4 bases removed from V and 7 bases from J, the gap between germline ends came to 12 bases. Germline V lookup: CDR1 KGHDR, CDR2 SFDVKD. The CDR3 reads CATSDGPGSEAFF. Here the CDR3 DNA reads TGTGCCACCAGTGACGGGCCCGGGAGTGAAGCTTTCTTT.

This clonotype was counted ten times or more. The V gene is TRBV20-1, the J gene TRBJ2-1; 13 bases align to TRBD2. J gave up 8 bases and V 0 bases, and 4 bases lay outside the gene matches. The CDR3 totals 15 residues. CDR1 is DFQATT, CDR2 SNEGSKA, per germline (reference sequence). The CDR3 region is CSARELAGGKYEQFF. CDR3 bases: TGCAGTGCTAGAGAACTAGCGGGGGGGAAATATGAGCAGTTCTTC.

In this sample, this clonotype turned up many times. This rearrangement joins TRBV10-3 to TRBJ1-1; 10 nucleotides align to TRBD1. CDR3 size: 14 residues. Germline V gene lookup returns CDR1 ENHRY and CDR2 SYGVKD. The trim removed 5 bases at V and 2 bases at J, leaving 2 bases unmatched. The CDR3 loop reads CAISKTGGNTEAFF. For the CDR3, the DNA is TGTGCCATCAGTAAGACAGGGGGCAACACTGAAGCTTTCTTT.

In its sample, this clonotype was seen many times. The CDR3 coding sequence is TGTGCCAGCAGCCAGCAGGAGGGGACTGAAGCTTTCTTT. Translating gives CASSQQEGTEAFF. The chain links TRBV12-3 or TRBV12-4 to TRBJ1-1, with D perhaps TRBD1 (5 bases). The ends were cut back, 6 bases at V and 5 bases at J, with 13 bases in the middle. The CDR3 is 13 residues long.

This clonotype was observed at least ten times. Given a much more abundant clone one base away, this may be a read error. This sequence joins TRBV12-3 or TRBV12-4 and TRBJ1-2; no clear D. This CDR3 is built from 13 residues. The V and J ends lost 6 bases and 2 bases respectively, with 10 bases between them. The CDR3 sequence: CASSNTWNYGYTF. The CDR3 DNA is TGTGCCAGCAGCAACACATGGAACTATGGCTACACCTTC.

This clonotype showed up many times. V is TRBV10-3 and J is TRBJ2-7; D tentatively fits TRBD1 or TRBD2 (5 bases each). The ends were cut back, 6 bases at V and 7 bases at J, with 10 bases in the middle. The CDR3 covers 11 residues. CDR1 and CDR2 (germline): ENHRY, SYGVKD. The DNA of the CDR3 is TGTGCCATCAGACTGGGGGAAGAGCAGTACTTC. Amino acids: CAIRLGEEQYF.

This clonotype was counted ten times or more. This chain joins TRBV4-2 and TRBJ2-5; unclear D gene. The CDR3 is 14 residues long. Between the trimmed V and J ends, which lost 0 bases and 5 bases, there was a span of 10 bases. Germline values: CDR1 LGHNA, CDR2 YNFKEQ. CDR3 DNA sequence: TGTGCCAGCAGCCAAGATTCGCTCGCGGAGACCCAGTACTTC. Its protein product is CASSQDSLAETQYF.

Many counts were recorded for this clonotype. The V gene is TRBV27, the J gene TRBJ2-7; unclear D gene. Trimming shortened V by 0 bases and J by 4 bases, and 10 bases separated the two germline ends. The CDR3 runs to 14 residues. From germline, CDR1 is MNHEY and CDR2 SMNVEV (reference sequence). CDR3 DNA sequence: TGTGCCAGCAGTTTATCCGCAGGAGTGTACGAGCAGTACTTC. Translation gives CASSLSAGVYEQYF.

This clonotype was picked up many times. This rearrangement joins TRBV20-1 to TRBJ1-1; D gene unclear. Germline assignment: CDR1 DFQATT and CDR2 SNEGSKA (reference sequence). This CDR3 spans 13 amino acids. The V and J ends lost 4 bases and 0 bases respectively, with 9 bases between them. Written as DNA, the CDR3 is TGCAGTGCTAATGCACCGATGAACACTGAAGCTTTCTTT. As protein: CSANAPMNTEAFF.

This clonotype was detected ten times or more. Here the CDR3 reads CASSLGGTAGKPGELFF. CDR3 sequence (DNA): TGTGCCAGCAGCTTAGGTGGGACAGCGGGGAAGCCCGGGGAGCTGTTTTTT. The chain combines TRBV7-2 with TRBJ2-2; either TRBD1 or TRBD2 may fit D (7 bases each). This CDR3 has 17 amino acids. From germline, CDR1 is SGHTA and CDR2 FQGNSA. Trimming pared 1 base from V and 6 bases from J, leaving 18 bases between.

This clonotype was seen many times. V is TRBV20-1 and J is TRBJ2-3; the D is unclear. Germline CDR1 is DFQATT and CDR2 is SNEGSKA (reference sequence). Deletions cut 2 bases from V and 2 bases from J, with 8 bases between. There are 13 residues in the CDR3. The CDR3 is CSARTTYTDTQYF. CDR3 nucleotides: TGCAGTGCTAGAACGACCTACACAGATACGCAGTATTTT.

The chain uses TRBV10-3 and TRBJ2-7; possible D gene TRBD1, 6 bases. The V gene's germline CDR1 is ENHRY and CDR2 SYGVKD. The CDR3 has 13 amino acids. V shed 2 bases and J shed 6 bases, with 11 bases lying between them. CDR3 region: CAISEGQFCEQYF. The CDR3 DNA sequence: TGTGCCATCAGTGAGGGACAGTTCTGCGAGCAGTACTTC.

This clonotype has a handful of counts. The chain is built from TRBV27 and TRBJ1-2; TRBD1 aligns across 7 bases. There are 14 residues in the CDR3. Germline V gives CDR1 MNHEY, CDR2 SMNVEV (reference sequence). V dropped 5 bases and J dropped 8; count of bases not matched to a gene: 11. CDR3 residues: CASSAYRGLMGYTF. The CDR3 coding sequence is TGTGCCAGCAGTGCCTACAGGGGATTGATGGGCTACACCTTC.

The table lists this clonotype with many counts. V is TRBV20-1 and J is TRBJ1-1; maybe TRBD1 (6 bases). The germline CDR1 and CDR2 sequences are DFQATT and SNEGSKA (reference sequence). Trimming took 2 bases from V and 4 from J, leaving 14 bases between them. CDR3 size: 14 residues. For the CDR3, the DNA is TGCAGTGCTAGACTAGGGGGGGGTGGCACTGAAGCTTTCTTT. Protein: CSARLGGGGTEAFF.